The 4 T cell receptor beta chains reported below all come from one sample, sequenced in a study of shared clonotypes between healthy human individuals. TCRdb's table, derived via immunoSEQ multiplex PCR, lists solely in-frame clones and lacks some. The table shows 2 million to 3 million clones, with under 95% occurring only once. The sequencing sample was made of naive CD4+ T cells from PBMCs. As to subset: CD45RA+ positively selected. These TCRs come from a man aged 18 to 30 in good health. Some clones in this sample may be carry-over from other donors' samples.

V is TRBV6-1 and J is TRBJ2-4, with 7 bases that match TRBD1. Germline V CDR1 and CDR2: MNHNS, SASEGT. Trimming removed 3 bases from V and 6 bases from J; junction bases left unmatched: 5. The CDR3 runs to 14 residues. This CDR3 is CASSDTGAGNIQYF. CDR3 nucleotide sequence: TGTGCCAGCAGTGACACAGGGGCGGGAAACATTCAGTACTTC.

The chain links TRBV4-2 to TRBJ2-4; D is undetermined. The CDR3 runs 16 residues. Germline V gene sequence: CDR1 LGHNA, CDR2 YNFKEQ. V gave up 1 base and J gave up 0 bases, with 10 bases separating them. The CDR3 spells CASSQGRAQAKNIQYF. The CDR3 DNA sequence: TGTGCCAGCAGCCAAGGTCGGGCCCAAGCCAAAAACATTCAGTACTTC.

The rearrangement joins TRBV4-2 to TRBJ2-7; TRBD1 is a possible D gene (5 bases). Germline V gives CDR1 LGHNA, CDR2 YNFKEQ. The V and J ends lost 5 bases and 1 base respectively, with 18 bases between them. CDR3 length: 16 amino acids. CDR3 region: CASSSGWATESYEQYF. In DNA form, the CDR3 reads TGTGCCAGCAGCTCAGGGTGGGCCACTGAGTCCTACGAGCAGTACTTC.

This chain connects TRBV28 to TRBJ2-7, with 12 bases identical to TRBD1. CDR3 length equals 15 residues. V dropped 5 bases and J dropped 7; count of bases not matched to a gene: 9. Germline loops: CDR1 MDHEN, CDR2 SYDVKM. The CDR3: CASSTPGQGAREQYF. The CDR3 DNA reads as TGTGCCAGCAGTACACCGGGACAGGGGGCGCGGGAGCAGTACTTC. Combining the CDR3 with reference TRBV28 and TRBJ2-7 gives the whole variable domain DVKVTQSSRYLVKRTGEKVFLECVQDMDHENMFWYRQDPGLGLRLIYFSYDVKMKEKGDIPEGYSVSREKKERFSLILESASTNQTSMYLCASSTPGQGAREQYFGPGTRLTVT.